This T cell receptor (beta chain) originates from a study of shared clonotypes between healthy human individuals. Background on the study: Donors had three CD4 naive, three CD4 memory, two CD8 naive and one CD8 memory plate apiece.

Naivety among CD8 cells was defined by CD45RO negativity and positive CCR7 selection, thereby excluding terminally differentiated effector memory CD45RA+ cells. The V end was cut by 5 bases, the J end by 7 bases, with 11 bases between. The CDR3 totals 12 residues. Germline V gene data show CDR1 as SEHNR and CDR2 as FQNEAQ (reference sequence). About this clone: The antigen remains undetermined.

The study's findings and limits: Memory subsets had estimated richness that was generally smaller than that of naive subsets. The rarefaction results pointed to incomplete sorted-subset sequencing despite large depth. Across a handful of donors, naive CD4 shared about 5%, naive CD8 less than 4%, memory CD4 2% to 2.5%, memory CD8 around 0.36%.

Some clones are missing from TCRdb's copy, which holds only in-frame ones; the method was immunoSEQ multiplex PCR. Found here are fewer than 800,000 clones, around 92% of them singletons; the top ten hold approximately 24%. The source of this sequence is a man aged 25 to 45 in good health. Sequencing was done on a sample of naive CD8+ T cells sorted from blood. The chain joins TRBV7-9 to TRBJ1-1; the D gene is possibly TRBD1 (5 bases). The DNA of the CDR3 is TGTGCCAGCAGCCTGGGGCCCTATGAAGCTTTCTTT. Translating it yields CASSLGPYEAFF.